In its sample, the clone carrying this T cell receptor beta chain was seen once. Its antigen is unidentified. TCRdb's copy holds only in-frame clones and misses some; the assay was immunoSEQ multiplex PCR. In the table there are tens of thousands of clones, under 85% of which are singletons. V was clipped by 4 bases and J by 1 base; unmatched bases: 7. The CDR3 runs to 16 residues. The germline CDR1 and CDR2 sequences are ENHRY and SYGVKD. This entry is derived from a study of a mutant IDH1 vaccine in newly diagnosed glioma. In the study overall: Before enrollment, patients got radiotherapy alone, temozolomide alone, or mostly the combination.

Sample time point: week 35, safety follow-up. A single vaccine dose contained 300 ug of mutant IDH1 20-mer peptide, and topical imiquimod was used with it. The V and J genes are TRBV10-3 and TRBJ2-5; 9 nucleotides line up with TRBD1. This sample comprised PBMCs, obtained from a glioma patient whose treatment included an IDH1 peptide vaccine. This clonotype was obtained from a man aged 50-59 years with glioma. The CDR3 spells CAISGGTGPPQETQYF. CDR3 nucleotide sequence: TGTGCCATCAGTGGCGGGACAGGGCCTCCCCAAGAGACCCAGTACTTC.